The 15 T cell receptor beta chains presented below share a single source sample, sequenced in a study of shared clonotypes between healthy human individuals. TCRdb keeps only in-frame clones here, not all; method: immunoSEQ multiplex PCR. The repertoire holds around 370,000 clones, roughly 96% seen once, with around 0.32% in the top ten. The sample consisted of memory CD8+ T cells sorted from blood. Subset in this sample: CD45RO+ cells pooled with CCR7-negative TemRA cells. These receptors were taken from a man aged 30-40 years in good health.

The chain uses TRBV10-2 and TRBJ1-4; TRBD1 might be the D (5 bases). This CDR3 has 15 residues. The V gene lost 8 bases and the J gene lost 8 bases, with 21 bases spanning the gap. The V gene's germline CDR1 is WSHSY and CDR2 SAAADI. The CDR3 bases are TGCGCCAGCCAGGGTGGGAGGCGGGATGGAGAAAAACTGTTTTTT. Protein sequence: CASQGGRRDGEKLFF.

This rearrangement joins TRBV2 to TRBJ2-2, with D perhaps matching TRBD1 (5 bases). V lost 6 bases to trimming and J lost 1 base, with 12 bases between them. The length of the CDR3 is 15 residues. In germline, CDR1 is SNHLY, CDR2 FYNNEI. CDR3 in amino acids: CASRTQDRNTGELFF. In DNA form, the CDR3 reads TGTGCCAGCAGGACTCAAGACAGGAACACCGGGGAGCTGTTTTTT.

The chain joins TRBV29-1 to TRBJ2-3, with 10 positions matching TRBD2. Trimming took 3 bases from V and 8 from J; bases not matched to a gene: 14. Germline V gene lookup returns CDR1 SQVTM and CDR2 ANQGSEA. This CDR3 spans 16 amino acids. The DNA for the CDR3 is TGCAGCGTTGAGTGGAGCGAGCGGGAGGGCCCAGGTACGCAGTATTTT. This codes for CSVEWSEREGPGTQYF.

The CDR3 sequence: CASSSRDGGHEQFF. The CDR3 nucleotides are TGTGCCAGCAGCTCCCGTGACGGGGGCCATGAGCAGTTCTTC. The genes are TRBV11-3 and TRBJ2-1; D is tentatively TRBD1 or TRBD2 (6 bases each). The CDR3 loop spans 14 amino acids. From germline, CDR1 is SGHNT and CDR2 YENEEA. V dropped 4 bases and J dropped 8 bases, with 15 bases sitting between them. Looking up the rest from reference TRBV11-3 and TRBJ2-1 gives the full variable domain: EAGVVQSPRYKIIEKKQPVAFWCNPISGHNTLYWYLQNLGQGPELLIRYENEEAVDDSQLPKDRFSAERLKGVDSTLKIQPAELGDSAVYLCASSSRDGGHEQFFGPGTRLTVL.

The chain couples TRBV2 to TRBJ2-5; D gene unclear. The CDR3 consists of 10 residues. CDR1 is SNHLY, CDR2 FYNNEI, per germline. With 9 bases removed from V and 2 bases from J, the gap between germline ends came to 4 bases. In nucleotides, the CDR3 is TGTGCCAGGGGGCAAGAGACCCAGTACTTC. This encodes CARGQETQYF.

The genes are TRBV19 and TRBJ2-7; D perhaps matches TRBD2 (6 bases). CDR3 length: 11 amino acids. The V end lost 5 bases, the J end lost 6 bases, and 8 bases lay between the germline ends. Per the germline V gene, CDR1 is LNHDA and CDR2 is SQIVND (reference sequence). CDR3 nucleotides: TGTGCCAGTAGTTTGGGACTCGAGCAGTACTTC. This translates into CASSLGLEQYF.

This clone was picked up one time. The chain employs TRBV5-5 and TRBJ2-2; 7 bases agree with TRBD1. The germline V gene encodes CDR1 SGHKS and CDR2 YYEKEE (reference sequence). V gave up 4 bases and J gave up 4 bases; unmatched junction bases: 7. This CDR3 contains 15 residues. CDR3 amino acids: CASSPQPGGTGELFF. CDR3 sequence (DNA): TGTGCCAGCAGCCCTCAACCAGGGGGCACCGGGGAGCTGTTTTTT.

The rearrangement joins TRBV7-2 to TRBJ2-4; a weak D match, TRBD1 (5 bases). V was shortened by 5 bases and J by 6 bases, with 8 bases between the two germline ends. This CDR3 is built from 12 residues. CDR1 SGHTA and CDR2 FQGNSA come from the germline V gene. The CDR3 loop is CASSQGRNIQYF. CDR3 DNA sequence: TGTGCCAGCAGCCAGGGCAGAAACATTCAGTACTTC.

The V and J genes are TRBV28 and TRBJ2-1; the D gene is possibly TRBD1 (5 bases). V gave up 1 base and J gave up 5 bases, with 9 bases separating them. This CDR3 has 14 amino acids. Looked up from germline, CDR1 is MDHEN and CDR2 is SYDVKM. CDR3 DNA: TGTGCCAGCAGTTTATCCAGGGCACACAATGAGCAGTTCTTC. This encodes CASSLSRAHNEQFF.

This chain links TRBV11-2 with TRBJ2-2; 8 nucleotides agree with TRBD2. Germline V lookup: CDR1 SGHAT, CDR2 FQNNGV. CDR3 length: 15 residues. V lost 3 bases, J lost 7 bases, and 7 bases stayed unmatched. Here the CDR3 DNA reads TGTGCCAGCAGCTTGGCACTAGCGGCGGTCGGGGAGCTGTTTTTT. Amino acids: CASSLALAAVGELFF.

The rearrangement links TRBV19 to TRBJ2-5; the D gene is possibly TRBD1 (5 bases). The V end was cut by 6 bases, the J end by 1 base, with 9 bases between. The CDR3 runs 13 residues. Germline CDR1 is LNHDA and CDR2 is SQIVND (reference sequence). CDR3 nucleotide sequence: TGTGCCAGTAGGAGCAGGGTCCAAGAGACCCAGTACTTC. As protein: CASRSRVQETQYF.

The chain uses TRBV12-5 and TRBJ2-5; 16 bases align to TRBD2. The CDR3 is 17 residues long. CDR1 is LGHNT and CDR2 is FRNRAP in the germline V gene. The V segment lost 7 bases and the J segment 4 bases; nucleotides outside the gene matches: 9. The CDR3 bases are TGTGCTAGTGCTTGGGGACTAGCGGGAGGGCCGTCAGAGACCCAGTACTTC. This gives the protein CASAWGLAGGPSETQYF. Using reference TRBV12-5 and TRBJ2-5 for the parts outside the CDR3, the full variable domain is DARVTQTPRHKVTEMGQEVTMRCQPILGHNTVFWYRQTMMQGLELLAYFRNRAPLDDSGMPKDRFSAEMPDATLATLKIQPSEPRDSAVYFCASAWGLAGGPSETQYFGPGTRLLVL.

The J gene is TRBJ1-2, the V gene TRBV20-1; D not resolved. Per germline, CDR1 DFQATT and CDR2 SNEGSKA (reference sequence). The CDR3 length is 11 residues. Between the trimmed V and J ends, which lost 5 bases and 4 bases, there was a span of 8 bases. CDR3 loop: CSAPGTYGYTF. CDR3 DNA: TGCAGTGCTCCGGGAACCTATGGCTACACCTTC.

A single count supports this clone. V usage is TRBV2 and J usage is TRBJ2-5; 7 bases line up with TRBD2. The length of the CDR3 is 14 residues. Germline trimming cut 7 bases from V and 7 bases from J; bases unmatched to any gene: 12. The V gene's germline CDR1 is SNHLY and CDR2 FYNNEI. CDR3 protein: CASIHRLAIATQYF. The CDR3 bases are TGTGCCAGCATTCACAGACTAGCTATTGCGACCCAGTACTTC.

This CDR3 reads CASSIRGSTYEQYF. CDR3 in DNA: TGTGCCAGTAGTATAAGGGGGTCCACCTACGAGCAGTACTTC. J is TRBJ2-7 and V is TRBV19, with a weak D call TRBD1 (6 bases). Germline V gives CDR1 LNHDA, CDR2 SQIVND (reference sequence). The CDR3 totals 14 residues. Between the trimmed V and J ends, which lost 2 bases and 2 bases, there was a span of 10 bases.